These T cell receptor beta chains were read from a single sample in a study of beta chain features in type 1 diabetes. Measured with immunoSEQ multiplex PCR; TCRdb has only the in-frame clones, and not every one. The sample includes 200,000 to 300,000 clones, 13% to 15% of them seen just once. Source material: naive CD4+ T cells from blood. The receptors were gathered from a woman in her forties in good health. CDR3s include the opening cysteine and the closing phenylalanine or tryptophan. D genes are given only for firm matches. Clone size is not always given. Where it is, it says once, few, many or a class for expanded clones.

clone size | J gene | D gene | V gene | CDR3 protein | CDR3 DNA
NA | TRBJ2-7 | TRBD2 | TRBV19 | CASSSPGGTSPYEQYF | TGTGCCAGTAGTTCTCCGGGAGGGACTAGCCCCTACGAGCAGTACTTC
few | TRBJ2-4 | TRBD1 | TRBV27 | CASSLSGTGVDIQYF | TGTGCCAGCAGTTTATCAGGGACAGGAGTTGACATTCAGTACTTC
NA | TRBJ2-1 | NA | TRBV7-6 | CASSLVRAAEQFF | TGTGCCAGCAGCTTAGTCCGAGCGGCAGAGCAGTTCTTC
NA | TRBJ1-5 | TRBD1 | TRBV7-2 | CASSWDRASNQPQHF | TGTGCCAGCAGCTGGGACAGGGCCAGCAATCAGCCCCAGCATTTT
NA | TRBJ2-2 | NA | TRBV6-6 | CASRALGGQNTGELFF | TGTGCCAGCAGAGCCCTCGGGGGGCAAAACACCGGGGAGCTGTTTTTT
NA | TRBJ1-2 | TRBD1 | TRBV5-4 | CASSSTMGQGVTANYGYTF | TGTGCCAGCAGCTCAACCATGGGACAGGGCGTGACGGCTAACTATGGCTACACCTTC
NA | TRBJ2-4 | NA | TRBV5-1 | CASSSSAGGVIQYF | TGCGCCAGCAGTTCTAGTGCCGGGGGAGTCATTCAGTACTTC
few | TRBJ1-5 | TRBD1 | TRBV2 | CASSRDRGRVQPQHF | TGTGCCAGCAGTCGAGACAGGGGGCGCGTGCAGCCCCAGCATTTT
NA | TRBJ2-7 | NA | TRBV2 | CASSDGTYLYEQYF | TGTGCCAGCAGTGACGGTACTTACCTCTACGAGCAGTACTTC
few | TRBJ1-1 | NA | TRBV6-5 | CASSSGRAREAFF | TGTGCCAGCAGCTCGGGGAGGGCCCGTGAAGCTTTCTTT
few | TRBJ1-1 | NA | TRBV5-1 | CATRYGGGVMWRTEAFF | TGCGCCACCCGATACGGGGGGGGCGTAATGTGGCGCACTGAAGCTTTCTTT
few | TRBJ2-3 | NA | TRBV6-5 | CASSYSGRTDTQYF | TGTGCCAGCAGTTACTCGGGCAGGACAGATACGCAGTATTTT
NA | TRBJ1-2 | NA | TRBV19 | CASSISGNYGYTF | TGTGCCAGTAGTATCTCCGGGAACTATGGCTACACCTTC
NA | TRBJ2-7 | TRBD2 | TRBV4-1 | CASSLPGGEQYF | TGCGCCAGCAGCCTACCGGGGGGCGAGCAGTACTTC
many | TRBJ2-5 | NA | TRBV10-3 | CAIGGKTQYF | TGTGCCATTGGGGGGAAGACCCAGTACTTC
NA | TRBJ2-1 | TRBD2 | TRBV2 | CASNSGLAYNEQFF | TGTGCCAGTAATTCGGGACTAGCCTACAATGAGCAGTTCTTC
few | TRBJ2-5 | TRBD2 | TRBV5-1 | CASSLIPSGVQETQYF | TGCGCCAGCAGCTTGATCCCTAGCGGGGTTCAAGAGACCCAGTACTTC
few | TRBJ2-2 | TRBD1 | TRBV5-1 | CASSLTGGTFGELFF | TGCGCCAGCAGCTTGACAGGGGGCACGTTCGGGGAGCTGTTTTTT
NA | TRBJ2-1 | NA | TRBV7-2 | CASIFRGADEQFF | TGTGCCAGCATTTTTCGGGGGGCAGATGAGCAGTTCTTC
NA | TRBJ2-7 | TRBD2 | TRBV7-2 | CASSRTRLAYEQYF | TGTGCCAGCAGCCGGACACGACTAGCTTACGAGCAGTACTTC
NA | TRBJ1-3 | TRBD1 | TRBV5-4 | CASSLGRDRGSWSGNTIYF | TGTGCCAGCAGCTTGGGGAGAGACAGGGGTAGTTGGTCTGGAAACACCATATATTTT
few | TRBJ1-1 | NA | TRBV5-4 | CASNGGDPFEAFF | TGTGCCAGCAACGGAGGGGACCCGTTTGAAGCTTTCTTT
NA | TRBJ1-2 | NA | TRBV19 | CASSIAQKYEYTF | TGTGCCAGTAGTATAGCACAGAAGTATGAGTACACCTTC
NA | TRBJ2-2 | NA | TRBV6-5 | CASRGRANTGELFF | TGTGCCAGCAGGGGCAGGGCGAACACCGGGGAGCTGTTTTTT
NA | TRBJ2-5 | TRBD2 | TRBV5-4 | CASSQDTGAGGETQYF | TGTGCCAGCAGCCAAGATACCGGAGCGGGGGGAGAGACCCAGTACTTC
NA | TRBJ2-3 | NA | TRBV5-1 | CASSLGLASDTQYF | TGCGCCAGCAGCTTGGGGCTAGCGTCAGATACGCAGTATTTT
few | TRBJ2-1 | NA | TRBV5-1 | CASSMDWSYNEQFF | TGCGCCAGCAGCATGGACTGGTCCTACAATGAGCAGTTCTTC
few | TRBJ2-7 | TRBD1 | TRBV29-1 | CSVVLWGQASYEQYF | TGCAGCGTTGTATTATGGGGACAGGCGAGCTACGAGCAGTACTTC
few | TRBJ1-1 | NA | TRBV23-1 | CASSQVLPAGEGTEAFF | TGCGCCAGCAGTCAAGTCCTTCCGGCGGGGGAGGGCACTGAAGCTTTCTTT
few | TRBJ2-7 | NA | TRBV6-5 | CASSYRPRQADEQYF | TGTGCCAGCAGTTACCGCCCCCGACAGGCCGACGAGCAGTACTTC
NA | TRBJ2-3 | NA | TRBV5-1 | CASSLGYASGQNTDTQYF | TGCGCCAGCAGCTTGGGTTACGCCTCGGGACAAAACACAGATACGCAGTATTTT
few | TRBJ1-4 | NA | TRBV18 | CASSPSGDSGKLFF | TGTGCCAGCTCACCGTCCGGGGACTCCGGAAAACTGTTTTTT
few | TRBJ2-4 | NA | TRBV2 | CASSELGVEANIQYF | TGTGCCAGCAGTGAATTGGGTGTTGAGGCAAACATTCAGTACTTC
few | TRBJ2-3 | TRBD1 | TRBV19 | CASSIGSRGRTDTQYF | TGTGCCAGTAGTATAGGTTCGAGGGGGCGCACAGATACGCAGTATTTT
NA | TRBJ2-1 | TRBD1 | TRBV6-1 | CASRRQGQAPEQFF | TGTGCCAGCAGACGACAGGGTCAGGCCCCTGAGCAGTTCTTC
few | TRBJ1-1 | NA | TRBV18 | CASSPGSRGGMNTEAFF | TGTGCCAGCTCACCAGGGAGTAGGGGAGGGATGAACACTGAAGCTTTCTTT
NA | TRBJ2-1 | TRBD1 | TRBV11-3 | CASSTYRGPESDEQFF | TGTGCCAGCAGCACTTACAGGGGGCCGGAATCGGATGAGCAGTTCTTC
NA | TRBJ2-7 | TRBD1 | TRBV4-2 | CASSQDNRGEQYF | TGTGCCAGCAGCCAAGATAACAGGGGCGAGCAGTACTTC
NA | TRBJ1-1 | NA | TRBV7-6 | CASSSGRSGATEAFF | TGTGCCAGCAGCTCAGGACGGTCTGGGGCCACTGAAGCTTTCTTT
few | TRBJ2-2 | NA | TRBV2 | CASSEEAGWAGELFF | TGTGCCAGCAGTGAAGAGGCAGGGTGGGCCGGGGAGCTGTTTTTT
few | TRBJ1-2 | NA | TRBV5-4 | CASSLKYRTNYGYTF | TGTGCCAGCAGCTTGAAGTACAGAACAAACTATGGCTACACCTTC
NA | TRBJ1-1 | NA | TRBV29-1 | CSVEDSVDTEAFF | TGCAGCGTTGAAGATTCGGTGGACACTGAAGCTTTCTTT
NA | TRBJ1-2 | NA | TRBV19 | CGTGATDRNYGYTF | TGTGGCACAGGAGCAACAGACCGTAACTATGGCTACACCTTC
NA | TRBJ2-2 | TRBD1 | TRBV6-5 | CASSGQGTGELFF | TGTGCCAGCAGCGGACAGGGAACCGGGGAGCTGTTTTTT
NA | TRBJ1-2 | NA | TRBV6-6 | CASSYSTGNYGYTF | TGTGCCAGCAGTTACTCGACGGGGAACTATGGCTACACCTTC
NA | TRBJ1-5 | TRBD1 | TRBV19 | CASSIGRQGSNQPQHF | TGTGCCAGTAGTATAGGCCGACAGGGTAGCAATCAGCCCCAGCATTTT
few | TRBJ1-1 | TRBD1 | TRBV5-1 | CASSSTGGVTEAFF | TGCGCCAGCAGCTCGACAGGGGGGGTCACTGAAGCTTTCTTT
few | TRBJ2-5 | TRBD2 | TRBV6-5 | CASSKRGGRSETQYF | TGTGCCAGCAGTAAGCGGGGGGGCCGCAGTGAGACCCAGTACTTC
NA | TRBJ2-4 | TRBD2 | TRBV4-2 | CASSQDAAGGNIQYF | TGTGCCAGCAGCCAAGACGCAGCGGGGGGAAACATTCAGTACTTC
NA | TRBJ2-2 | NA | TRBV6-5 | CASSYWSAGTGELFF | TGTGCCAGCAGTTACTGGTCGGCGGGCACCGGGGAGCTGTTTTTT
NA | TRBJ2-3 | TRBD2 | TRBV6-1 | CASSRLAVTDTQYF | TGTGCCAGCAGCCGACTAGCGGTCACAGATACGCAGTATTTT
NA | TRBJ2-3 | TRBD1 | TRBV5-1 | CASSWGTASTDTQYF | TGCGCCAGCAGCTGGGGGACAGCTAGCACAGATACGCAGTATTTT
few | TRBJ2-7 | NA | TRBV6-5 | CASSRTARLYEQYF | TGTGCCAGCAGCCGTACGGCTAGACTGTACGAGCAGTACTTC